This entry lists 27 T cell receptor beta chains sequenced from one sample in a study of shared clonotypes between healthy human individuals. This table comes from immunoSEQ multiplex PCR, and its TCRdb copy is limited to in-frame clones, with some not included. Of 490,000 or so clones listed, about 80% are singletons. Sequencing was carried out using PBMCs. These TCRs come from a woman between 35 and 50 years old in good health. Some clones in this sample may be carry-over from other donors' samples.

This clone was seen only a few times. This chain joins TRBV7-9 and TRBJ2-5; 13 bases agree with TRBD2. In germline, CDR1 is SEHNR, CDR2 FQNEAQ (reference sequence). The ends lost 5 bases at V and 5 bases at J; junction bases unmatched: 5. This CDR3 spans 15 amino acids. DNA of the CDR3: TGTGCCAGCAGCCCACCGACTAGCGGGAGGGAGACCCAGTACTTC. Translation gives CASSPPTSGRETQYF.

This chain connects TRBV9 to TRBJ2-3; 9 bases map to TRBD1. V was pared by 4 bases and J by 3 bases, with 12 bases of the junction left unmatched. In germline, CDR1 is SGDLS, CDR2 YYNGEE. CDR3 size: 17 residues. The CDR3 is CASSLTGTGYGTDTQYF. The DNA of the CDR3 is TGTGCCAGCAGCCTTACGGGGACAGGGTATGGGACAGATACGCAGTATTTT.

Points on this clone: At one end the junction does not follow the germline gene, possibly because of a read error. The chain recombines TRBV7-9 with TRBJ1-1; D is uncertain. The CDR3 extends over 15 amino acids. The germline V gene encodes CDR1 SEHNR and CDR2 FQNEAQ (reference sequence). CDR3 bases: TGCGCCAGCAGCCAAGTGGGCAGTCACCCCACTGAAGCTTTCTTT. Translating it yields CASSQVGSHPTEAFF. Variable domain in full (rest from reference TRBV7-9 and TRBJ1-1): DTGVSQNPRHKITKRGQNVTFRCDPISEHNRLYWYRQTLGQGPEFLTYFQNEAQLEKSRLLSDRFSAERPKGSFSTLEIQRTEQGDSAMYLCASSQVGSHPTEAFFGQGTRLTVV.

The CDR3, as DNA: TGTGCCAGCAGCTTAGGCCTAGGCGGGAGGGCCAATGAGCAGTTCTTC. Protein: CASSLGLGGRANEQFF. The chain has TRBV13 and TRBJ2-1, with 9 bases lining up with TRBD2. CDR1 and CDR2 (germline): PRHDT, FYEKMQ (reference sequence). The CDR3 is made up of 16 amino acids. Trimming removed 0 bases from V and 6 bases from J; junction bases left unmatched: 6.

This clone was observed a single time. This chain connects TRBV19 to TRBJ2-1, with TRBD1 matching over 9 bases. J gave up 6 bases and V 3 bases, and 12 bases lay outside the gene matches. Germline V gene data show CDR1 as LNHDA and CDR2 as SQIVND (reference sequence). There are 17 residues in the CDR3. The CDR3 spells CASSMDTGGVWANEQFF. CDR3 in DNA: TGTGCCAGTAGTATGGATACAGGGGGCGTTTGGGCCAATGAGCAGTTCTTC. Complete variable domain (other parts from reference TRBV19 and TRBJ2-1): DGGITQSPKYLFRKEGQNVTLSCEQNLNHDAMYWYRQDPGQGLRLIYYSQIVNDFQKGDIAEGYSVSREKKESFPLTVTSAQKNPTAFYLCASSMDTGGVWANEQFFGPGTRLTVL.

The chain links TRBV27 to TRBJ2-7; no clear D. Germline loops: CDR1 MNHEY, CDR2 SMNVEV (reference sequence). There are 14 residues in the CDR3. V was trimmed by 5 bases and J by 13 bases, leaving 24 bases between them. CDR3 sequence: CASSTDLGVQPSYF. The CDR3 DNA sequence: TGTGCCAGCAGTACCGACCTGGGCGTCCAGCCCTCATACTTC.

In nucleotides, the CDR3 is TGTGCCAGCAGCTTAGTACGAGGGGTCGAAGCTTTCTTT. As protein: CASSLVRGVEAFF. The rearrangement joins TRBV11-2 to TRBJ1-1; a weak D match, TRBD1 (5 bases). V gave up 1 base and J gave up 8 bases, with 11 bases separating them. The CDR3 loop spans 13 amino acids. Germline V lookup: CDR1 SGHAT, CDR2 FQNNGV. The full variable domain, rest sourced from reference TRBV11-2 and TRBJ1-1, is EAGVAQSPRYKIIEKRQSVAFWCNPISGHATLYWYQQILGQGPKLLIQFQNNGVVDDSQLPKDRFSAERLKGVDSTLKIQPAKLEDSAVYLCASSLVRGVEAFFGQGTRLTVV.

Details on this clone: One end of the junction fails to match germline, which may point to a read error. The genes are TRBV7-7 and TRBJ2-5, with a weak D call TRBD2 (6 bases). This CDR3 is built from 14 residues. CDR1 SSHAT and CDR2 FNYEAQ come from the germline V gene (reference sequence). The CDR3 sequence is CASSLLLAQETQYF. For the CDR3, the DNA is TGTGCTAGCAGCTTATTGCTAGCGCAAGAGACCCAGTACTTC. Based on the CDR3 plus reference TRBV7-7 and TRBJ2-5, the full variable domain is GAGVSQSPRYKVTKRGQDVTLRCDPISSHATLYWYQQALGQGPEFLTYFNYEAQPDKSGLPSDRFSAERPEGSISTLTIQRTEQRDSAMYRCASSLLLAQETQYFGPGTRLLVL.

The V and J genes are TRBV11-2 and TRBJ1-3; no reliable D call. Trimming removed 6 bases from V and 0 bases from J, with 6 bases in between. This CDR3 is 13 amino acids long. CDR1 and CDR2 from the germline V gene are SGHAT and FQNNGV. CDR3 sequence: CASRGNSGNTIYF. CDR3 nucleotides: TGTGCCAGCAGAGGAAACTCTGGAAACACCATATATTTT.

The gene calls are TRBV7-3 and TRBJ2-7, with D tentatively TRBD1 (5 bases). Per the germline V gene, CDR1 is SGHTA and CDR2 is FQGTGA. This CDR3 has 14 residues. V was shortened by 5 bases and J by 2 bases, with 13 bases between the two germline ends. This chain's CDR3 is CASSLQASTYEQYF. Here the CDR3 DNA reads TGTGCCAGCAGCCTACAGGCCTCCACCTACGAGCAGTACTTC.

This rearrangement joins TRBV7-9 to TRBJ2-3; possible D gene TRBD2, 5 bases. The germline V and J ends were trimmed by 6 bases and 5 bases, with 15 bases remaining between them. The CDR3 has 14 residues. Germline CDR1 and CDR2: SEHNR and FQNEAQ (reference sequence). In DNA form, the CDR3 reads TGTGCCAGCAGTGAGGCGGGTTCGGGAGATACGCAGTATTTT. This sequence encodes CASSEAGSGDTQYF.

This clone was seen a handful of times. This rearrangement joins TRBV2 to TRBJ2-1; 9 bases are a match to TRBD2. V was pared by 6 bases and J by 6 bases, with 12 bases of the junction left unmatched. This CDR3 is 16 amino acids long. Germline CDR1 is SNHLY and CDR2 is FYNNEI. The CDR3 here is CASRAGRREGRNEQFF. The CDR3 DNA sequence: TGTGCCAGCAGGGCGGGTAGGCGGGAGGGCCGCAATGAGCAGTTCTTC.

For the CDR3, the DNA is TGTGCCAGCACCTTGGACCAACTTGGGACAGGGGTAACTAATGAAAAACTGTTTTTT. Translating gives CASTLDQLGTGVTNEKLFF. The rearrangement joins TRBV2 to TRBJ1-4, with TRBD1 matching over 10 bases. This CDR3 region has 19 residues. Trimming took 7 bases from V and 1 from J; bases not matched to a gene: 15. CDR1 is SNHLY, CDR2 FYNNEI, per germline.

J is TRBJ2-7 and V is TRBV5-4; D is possibly TRBD2 (6 bases). V dropped 4 bases and J dropped 0 bases, with 14 bases sitting between them. CDR3 length: 15 residues. The germline V gene has CDR1 SGHNT and CDR2 YYREEE (reference sequence). The CDR3 DNA follows: TGTGCCAGCAGCCTACCGGGGACTCTCTCCTACGAGCAGTACTTC. Encoded protein: CASSLPGTLSYEQYF.

The CDR3 DNA reads as TGTGCCAGTAGCCCCCTCGGAGTGCAGTCCCACGAGCAGTACTTC. This gives the protein CASSPLGVQSHEQYF. The chain carries TRBV19 and TRBJ2-7; D gene unclear. This CDR3 is 15 amino acids long. Trimming took 6 bases from V and 5 from J, leaving 20 bases between them. The germline V gene has CDR1 LNHDA and CDR2 SQIVND (reference sequence).

With regard to this clone: The identical CDR3 is also encoded by other nucleotide sequences in the sample. The chain is built from TRBV5-4 and TRBJ2-1, with 8 bases identical to TRBD2. With 4 bases clipped from V and 0 bases from J, the junction kept 0 bases outside the gene matches. CDR1 and CDR2 (germline): SGHNT, YYREEE (reference sequence). This CDR3 is 14 amino acids long. CDR3 sequence (DNA): TGTGCCAGCAGCAGCGGGAGCTCCTACAATGAGCAGTTCTTC. Translated, it gives CASSSGSSYNEQFF.

This clone was counted between two and nine times. The rearrangement links TRBV7-8 to TRBJ2-2; 16 bases fit TRBD2. Unmatched junction bases numbered 10, after V lost 7 bases and J lost 5 bases. This CDR3 comprises 18 residues. Per germline, CDR1 SGHVS and CDR2 FQNEAQ. In DNA, the CDR3 is TGTGCCAGCACCCTGCGGGGACTAGCGGGAGGGCATACCGGGGAGCTGTTTTTT. This translates into CASTLRGLAGGHTGELFF.

The chain is built from TRBV5-4 and TRBJ1-2, with D maybe TRBD1 (6 bases). V was trimmed by 1 base and J by 5 bases, leaving 15 bases between them. Germline CDR1 is SGHNT and CDR2 is YYREEE (reference sequence). The CDR3 loop spans 15 amino acids. CDR3 sequence (DNA): TGTGCCAGCAGCTTGAAATCACAGGGATTTTATGGCTACACCTTC. Protein: CASSLKSQGFYGYTF.

This clone was detected ten times or more. The CDR3 region is CASSVRAGTGDTQYF. The CDR3 DNA reads as TGTGCCAGCAGTGTACGGGCGGGAACGGGAGATACGCAGTATTTT. This chain uses TRBV6-4 with TRBJ2-3, with D possibly TRBD2 on 6 matching bases. The CDR3 contains 15 residues. Deletions cut 4 bases from V and 5 bases from J, with 16 bases between. The germline gives CDR1 MRHNA, CDR2 SNTAGT.

The chain recombines TRBV2 with TRBJ2-6; D call uncertain. This CDR3 contains 14 residues. The V and J ends lost 5 bases and 1 base respectively, with 6 bases between them. CDR1 is SNHLY, CDR2 FYNNEI, per germline. In nucleotides, the CDR3 is TGTGCCAGCAGTTCCATATCTGGGGCCAACGTCCTGACTTTC. Protein sequence: CASSSISGANVLTF.

This clone was found once. V gene TRBV7-9 combines with J gene TRBJ2-2; no clear D. The V end lost 2 bases, the J end lost 1 base, and 11 bases lay between the germline ends. Germline V CDR1 and CDR2: SEHNR, FQNEAQ (reference sequence). This CDR3 is 16 amino acids long. The CDR3 is CASSLIGLQNTGELFF. CDR3 nucleotides: TGTGCCAGCAGCTTAATTGGGCTACAGAACACCGGGGAGCTGTTTTTT. Supplemented by reference TRBV7-9 and TRBJ2-2, the full variable domain reads DTGVSQNPRHKITKRGQNVTFRCDPISEHNRLYWYRQTLGQGPEFLTYFQNEAQLEKSRLLSDRFSAERPKGSFSTLEIQRTEQGDSAMYLCASSLIGLQNTGELFFGEGSRLTVL.

Here the CDR3 DNA reads TGCAGCGTTGAAGCCCAATGGGGTCCGAATGAAAAACTGTTTTTT. This gives the protein CSVEAQWGPNEKLFF. The chain combines TRBV29-1 with TRBJ1-4; D is undetermined. Trimming pared 1 base from V and 5 bases from J, leaving 14 bases between. The CDR3 is made up of 15 amino acids. Germline lookup yields CDR1 SQVTM and CDR2 ANQGSEA.

This clone was observed a few times. The chain is built from TRBV19 and TRBJ1-5; weak D call: TRBD1 (5 bases). With 2 bases removed from V and 7 bases from J, the gap between germline ends came to 18 bases. The CDR3 is 16 amino acids. Looked up from germline, CDR1 is LNHDA and CDR2 is SQIVND (reference sequence). CDR3 residues: CASSIRDQAGEQPQHF. Written as DNA, the CDR3 is TGTGCCAGTAGTATACGTGATCAGGCGGGGGAACAGCCCCAGCATTTT.

To note about this clone: This sample also contains other DNA sequences that code for the same CDR3. This sequence joins TRBV6-5 and TRBJ2-5; D unresolved. The CDR3 is 13 residues long. CDR1 is MNHEY, CDR2 SVGAGI, per germline. The V end lost 0 bases, the J end lost 2 bases, and 4 bases lay between the germline ends. Here the CDR3 reads CASSYSGQETQYF. CDR3 nucleotides: TGTGCCAGCAGTTACTCGGGTCAAGAGACCCAGTACTTC.

The chain recombines TRBV10-3 with TRBJ2-5, with D perhaps TRBD1 (5 bases). Trimming took off 4 bases at V and 5 bases at J, with 8 bases between the two ends. The CDR3 is 12 amino acids. Germline V gives CDR1 ENHRY, CDR2 SYGVKD. In DNA, the CDR3 is TGTGCCATCAGTGGGGGCGCGGAGACCCAGTACTTC. Protein product: CAISGGAETQYF.

This clone has just a few counts. The V and J genes are TRBV9 and TRBJ2-5, with TRBD2 identical over 11 bases. The germline V gene has CDR1 SGDLS and CDR2 YYNGEE. The V gene end was trimmed by 4 bases and the J gene end by 5 bases; junction bases not matched to a gene: 7. The CDR3 extends over 15 amino acids. As DNA, the CDR3 is TGTGCCAGCAGCATTAGCGGGAGGGCCTCGGAGACCCAGTACTTC. This sequence encodes CASSISGRASETQYF.

The V and J genes are TRBV7-9 and TRBJ2-5, with D maybe TRBD1 (6 bases). CDR1 SEHNR and CDR2 FQNEAQ come from the germline V gene (reference sequence). This CDR3 has 12 amino acids. V was clipped by 6 bases and J by 1 base, with 6 bases between them. CDR3 sequence: CASRTGQETQYF. The CDR3 DNA follows: TGTGCCAGCAGGACAGGCCAAGAGACCCAGTACTTC.